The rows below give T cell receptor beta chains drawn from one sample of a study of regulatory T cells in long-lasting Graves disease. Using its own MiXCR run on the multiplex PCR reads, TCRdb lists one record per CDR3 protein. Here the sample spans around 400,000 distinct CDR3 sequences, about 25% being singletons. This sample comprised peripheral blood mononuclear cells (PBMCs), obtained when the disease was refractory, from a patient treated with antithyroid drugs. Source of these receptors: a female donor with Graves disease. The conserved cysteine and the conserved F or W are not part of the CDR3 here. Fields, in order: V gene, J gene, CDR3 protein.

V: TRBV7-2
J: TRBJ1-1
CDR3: ASSPAGLENTEAF

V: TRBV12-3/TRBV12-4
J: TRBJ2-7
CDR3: ASTTRTGGPYEQY

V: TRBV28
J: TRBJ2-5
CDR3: ASRPTFDRGETQY

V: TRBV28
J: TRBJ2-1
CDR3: ASSPGPKQF

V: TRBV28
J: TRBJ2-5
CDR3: ASKGDKGHQETQY

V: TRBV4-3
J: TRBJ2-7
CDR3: ASSQDQFGGYEQY

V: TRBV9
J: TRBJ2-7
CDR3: ASSVGGSAYEQY

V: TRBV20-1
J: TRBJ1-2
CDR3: SARDGLGQTYGYT

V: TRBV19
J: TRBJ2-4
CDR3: ASSTETGRANIQY

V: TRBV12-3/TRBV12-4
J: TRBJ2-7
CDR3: ASSFTGGEYEQY